A single sample is the source of the 10 T cell receptor beta chains below, sequenced in a study of T cell changes during pregnancy in multiple sclerosis. Sequencing used immunoSEQ multiplex PCR; TCRdb keeps in-frame clones, though not all of them. The table has some 60,000 clones, about 89% seen once. The sequencing used peripheral blood, collected after pregnancy. These receptors came from a female donor with multiple sclerosis, enrolled in a pregnancy study.

CDR3 nucleotides: TGTGCCAGCAGCCCCCGACAGGCCACCGGGGAGCTGTTTTTT. Its translation is CASSPRQATGELFF. The chain combines TRBV6-4 with TRBJ2-2; D is possibly TRBD1 (6 bases). The germline V gene has CDR1 MRHNA and CDR2 SNTAGT. This CDR3 has 14 residues. Trimming left V 6 bases short and J 4 bases short, with 12 bases between.

This clone came up once. The CDR3 region is CASSQGQGLYEQYF. CDR3 DNA sequence: TGTGCCAGCAGCCAGGGACAGGGATTATACGAGCAGTACTTC. The chain links TRBV7-9 to TRBJ2-7, with 9 bases lining up with TRBD1. The CDR3 is made up of 14 amino acids. V gave up 5 bases and J gave up 4 bases; unmatched junction bases: 6. Germline V gives CDR1 SEHNR, CDR2 FQNEAQ (reference sequence). Full variable domain (missing parts from reference TRBV7-9 and TRBJ2-7): DTGVSQNPRHKITKRGQNVTFRCDPISEHNRLYWYRQTLGQGPEFLTYFQNEAQLEKSRLLSDRFSAERPKGSFSTLEIQRTEQGDSAMYLCASSQGQGLYEQYFGPGTRLTVT.

This clone was seen a handful of times. The chain has TRBV30 and TRBJ1-5; 7 bases are a match to TRBD1. V lost 3 bases, J lost 5 bases, and 4 bases stayed unmatched. Germline V lookup: CDR1 GTSNPN, CDR2 SVGIG (reference sequence). The length of the CDR3 is 13 residues. CDR3 sequence: CAWSTQGDQPQHF. The CDR3 nucleotides read TGTGCCTGGAGCACTCAGGGGGATCAGCCCCAGCATTTT.

J is TRBJ1-1 and V is TRBV4-3; TRBD1 aligns across 11 bases. Germline CDR1 and CDR2: LGHNA and YSLEER. With V trimmed by 0 bases and J by 3 bases, 0 bases remained unmatched. CDR3 length equals 15 residues. CDR3 loop: CASSQEGQGDTEAFF. The CDR3 nucleotides read TGCGCCAGCAGCCAAGAGGGACAGGGGGACACTGAAGCTTTCTTT.

CDR3 in amino acids: CASSFYGPGDTGELFF. DNA of the CDR3: TGCGCCAGCAGCTTTTACGGGCCCGGGGACACCGGGGAGCTGTTTTTT. The chain carries TRBV5-1 and TRBJ2-2, with D possibly matching TRBD2 (5 bases). Deletions cut 2 bases from V and 3 bases from J, with 14 bases between. This CDR3 spans 16 amino acids. Germline CDR1 and CDR2: SGHRS and YFSETQ.

The J gene is TRBJ2-7, the V gene TRBV11-2, with 9 nucleotides matching TRBD2. CDR1 and CDR2 from the germline V gene are SGHAT and FQNNGV. V lost 8 bases to trimming and J lost 3 bases; unmatched junction nucleotides: 11. There are 15 residues in the CDR3. The CDR3 DNA sequence: TGTGCCAGCCACCCCGTGCGGGGGGGCCACTACGAGCAGTACTTC. It encodes CASHPVRGGHYEQYF.

V is TRBV21-1 and J is TRBJ1-3; TRBD1, as called in the table, went unchecked against the DNA. TRBV21-1 is a pseudogene locus. CDR3 length: 17 amino acids. The CDR3 loop is CASSKKGPTGGGNTIYF. In nucleotides, the CDR3 is TGTGCCAGCAGCAAAAAGGGCCCGACAGGCGGGGGAAACACCATATATTTT.

The chain combines TRBV29-1 with TRBJ1-2, with D tentatively TRBD1 (5 bases). This CDR3 contains 15 residues. CDR1 is SQVTM, CDR2 ANQGSEA, per germline. Trimming shortened V by 7 bases and J by 6 bases, and 24 bases separated the two germline ends. The CDR3 sequence: CSAGGTAGSTDGYTF. The CDR3 DNA sequence: TGCAGCGCCGGGGGGACCGCAGGGTCGACAGATGGCTACACCTTC.

The table lists this clone with a count of one. The chain has TRBV19 and TRBJ2-7; TRBD2 is a possible D gene (6 bases). Germline values: CDR1 LNHDA, CDR2 SQIVND (reference sequence). V lost 3 bases to trimming and J lost 2 bases, with 14 bases between them. The CDR3 length is 15 residues. CDR3 loop: CASSIGRRTTYEQYF. The CDR3 DNA reads as TGTGCCAGTAGTATCGGCAGGAGGACTACCTACGAGCAGTACTTC.

The genes are TRBV27 and TRBJ2-1; 7 nucleotides agree with TRBD1. This CDR3 has 15 amino acids. Germline loops: CDR1 MNHEY, CDR2 SMNVEV (reference sequence). The V and J ends lost 7 bases and 4 bases, in that order; junction bases with no gene match: 10. Here the CDR3 DNA reads TGTGCCAGCACGAAAAGACCGGGACAGTACAATGAGCAGTTCTTC. It is translated as CASTKRPGQYNEQFF.